The rows below give T cell receptor beta chains drawn from one sample of a study of cytomegalovirus exposure and HLA in healthy donors. The assay was immunoSEQ multiplex PCR, and TCRdb's table has in-frame clones only and misses some. The sample shows more than 110,000 clones, approximately 80% of them seen only once. Sequenced input: PBMCs. Receptors were obtained from a male donor in good health and CMV-seronegative. CDR3s include the opening cysteine and the closing phenylalanine or tryptophan. The D gene is left open where the match is weak. Some rows mark clone size as missing; the rest say once, few, many or name a class of expanded clone.

V	D	J	size	DNA	CDR3
TRBV28	TRBD1	TRBJ2-7	.	TGTGCCAGCAGACGGGACAGCTATAACGAGCAGTACTTC	CASRRDSYNEQYF
TRBV11-1	TRBD1	TRBJ2-4	.	TGTGCCAGCAGCCCAAATGGGGCAGGGGGACCCAAAAACATTCAGTACTTC	CASSPNGAGGPKNIQYF
TRBV5-6	.	TRBJ1-2	.	TGTGCCAGCAGCTCACCCTCGGGCAGGGGCTATGGCTACACCTTC	CASSSPSGRGYGYTF
TRBV29-1	.	TRBJ1-1	few	TGCAGCGTTGAAGATACTGGGGGGGGTACTGAAGCTTTCTTT	CSVEDTGGGTEAFF
TRBV6-6	TRBD1	TRBJ1-1	.	TGTGCCAGCAGTTACCCTTGGACAGGGGCAGGGACTGAAGCTTTCTTT	CASSYPWTGAGTEAFF
TRBV5-1	.	TRBJ2-1	.	TGCGCCAGCAGCCCACCTGACATTCCTGAGCAGTTCTTC	CASSPPDIPEQFF
TRBV27	.	TRBJ2-1	.	TGTGCCAGCAGTTTATCCTGGCAAACCTACAATGAGCAGTTCTTC	CASSLSWQTYNEQFF
TRBV10-3	.	TRBJ2-7	.	TGTGCCATCGCGCGGGGAGGGGACACCCGAAACTACGAGCAGTACTTC	CAIARGGDTRNYEQYF
TRBV7-9	.	TRBJ2-1	.	TGTGCCAGCAGATGGGGGGCGGGGGATGAGCAGTTCTTC	CASRWGAGDEQFF
TRBV11-2	TRBD1	TRBJ1-3	.	TGTGCCAGCACGTCTACGGGACAGAGCTCTGGAAACACCATATATTTT	CASTSTGQSSGNTIYF
TRBV6-7	.	TRBJ2-7	.	TGTGCCAGCAGTTACTCGCAGGACGAGCAGTACTTC	CASSYSQDEQYF
TRBV6-5	.	TRBJ1-2	.	TGTGCCAGCAGTTACGGGCAGGGGAATGGCTACACCTTC	CASSYGQGNGYTF
TRBV2	.	TRBJ1-1	.	TGTGCCAGCTATACAGAAAGAGTGAAGAACACTGAAGCTTTCTTT	CASYTERVKNTEAFF
TRBV4-2	.	TRBJ1-1	few	TGTGCCAGCACTACGCAGGGAACCGACACTGAAGCTTTCTTT	CASTTQGTDTEAFF
TRBV14	.	TRBJ2-3	.	TGTGCCAGCAGCCAAATGAGGACAGATACGCAGTATTTT	CASSQMRTDTQYF
TRBV2	.	TRBJ1-1	.	TGTGCCAGCAGTATAACAGCTATGAACACTGAAGCTTTCTTT	CASSITAMNTEAFF
TRBV10-3	.	TRBJ2-7	.	TGTGCCATCAGTGCGGCAGGGGGGTCCTACGAGCAGTACTTC	CAISAAGGSYEQYF
TRBV6-5	TRBD1	TRBJ1-1	few	TGTGCCAGCTACAAGGGGGCAAGGAACACTGAAGCTTTCTTT	CASYKGARNTEAFF
TRBV7-2	.	TRBJ2-7	.	TGTGCCAGCAGCTTAGACGGGGGTCCCGGCGAGCAGTACTTC	CASSLDGGPGEQYF
TRBV27	TRBD1	TRBJ2-7	.	TGTGCCAGCAGTTTTATCCCGGGGACAGGGCTGGGAGAGCAGTACTTC	CASSFIPGTGLGEQYF
TRBV7-2	.	TRBJ2-7	.	TGTGCCAGCAGTGCTCGGCAGGGGTCCTACGAGCAGTACTTC	CASSARQGSYEQYF
TRBV7-3	TRBD1	TRBJ2-6	.	TGTGCCAGCAGCTCATCCGGGACAGGGAATGAGTTTGGGGCCAACGTCCTGACTTTC	CASSSSGTGNEFGANVLTF
TRBV19	TRBD1	TRBJ1-1	once	TGTGCCAGTAGTATGGGACAGGGGGCAACTGAAGCTTTCTTT	CASSMGQGATEAFF
TRBV19	TRBD1	TRBJ2-2	.	TGTGCCAGTAGTATAGACAGGGGGCCCGGGGAGCTGTTTTTT	CASSIDRGPGELFF
TRBV27	.	TRBJ2-5	.	TGTGCCAGCAGTTTATTGGAGGCCCAGTACTTC	CASSLLEAQYF
TRBV5-1	.	TRBJ1-2	.	TGCGCCAGCAGCTTCGGGCAGGGAGGGGGCTACACCTTC	CASSFGQGGGYTF
TRBV5-1	TRBD2	TRBJ2-1	once	TGCGCCAGCAGCTCTATAGCGGGGAGCTCCTACAATGAGCAGTTCTTC	CASSSIAGSSYNEQFF
TRBV10-1	TRBD2	TRBJ2-7	.	TGCGCCAGCAGCCGGGCCCCAACTAGCGGAACCTACGAGCAGTACTTC	CASSRAPTSGTYEQYF
TRBV11-3	TRBD2	TRBJ2-1	.	TGTGCCAGCAGCTTTTCTAGCGGGTTTTTGGGTCCCGCTCACAATGAGCAGTTCTTC	CASSFSSGFLGPAHNEQFF
TRBV5-1	.	TRBJ2-7	few	TGCGCCAGCCGTGCCGGGGAGGAGTACGAGCAGTACTTC	CASRAGEEYEQYF
TRBV4-1	.	TRBJ2-5	.	TGCGCCAGCAGCCAAGATGTTCTGTCCAGGACCCAGTACTTC	CASSQDVLSRTQYF
TRBV6-5	.	TRBJ1-2	.	TGTGCCAGCAGTACAACGCGGGTAGACTATGGCTACACCTTC	CASSTTRVDYGYTF
TRBV5-1	TRBD2	TRBJ2-5	few	TGCGCCAGCAGCTTGGCGGGGACTAGCGGGGGGTCTCGGGAGACCCAGTACTTC	CASSLAGTSGGSRETQYF
TRBV19	.	TRBJ1-1	.	TGTGCCAGTAGTATGATCCTATTTGGGCAGTGGAAAAACACTGAAGCTTTCTTT	CASSMILFGQWKNTEAFF
TRBV20-1	.	TRBJ2-3	.	TGCAGTGTCGTGAGCACAGATACGCAGTATTTT	CSVVSTDTQYF
TRBV5-1	.	TRBJ2-7	.	TGCGCCAGCAGCTTGGGGCAGGGTTCCTGCGAGCAGTACTTC	CASSLGQGSCEQYF
TRBV29-1	TRBD2	TRBJ2-3	.	TGCAGCGTGGGGGGGTTCAGAGATACGCAGTATTTT	CSVGGFRDTQYF
TRBV9	TRBD1	TRBJ2-2	.	TGTGCCAGCAGCGTGCAGGGGGCTCGGACCGGGGAGCTGTTTTTT	CASSVQGARTGELFF
TRBV4-2	.	TRBJ1-3	.	TGTGCCAGCAGCCGCCGGACAGATACTGGAAACACCATATATTTT	CASSRRTDTGNTIYF
TRBV29-1	TRBD1	TRBJ2-1	.	TGCAGCGTCAACAGGGGTTCCGTTGGTGAGCAGTTCTTC	CSVNRGSVGEQFF
TRBV11-2	.	TRBJ1-2	.	TGTGCCAGCAGCTTGGGCGGGGTTTATAACTATGGCTACACCTTC	CASSLGGVYNYGYTF
TRBV2	TRBD2	TRBJ2-7	.	TGTGCCGGCAGTGAAGTGGCTAGCGGGGACTACGAGCAGTACTTC	CAGSEVASGDYEQYF
TRBV5-1	TRBD1	TRBJ1-2	.	TGCGCCAGCACAGGGGGCTATGGCTACACCTTC	CASTGGYGYTF
TRBV12-5	TRBD2	TRBJ2-5	.	TGTGCTAGTGGTACCACTTGGCGGGGGGTAACCCAGTACTTC	CASGTTWRGVTQYF
TRBV6-5	TRBD1	TRBJ1-5	few	TGTGCCAGCAGACACCCGGGACAGATCAATCAGCCCCAGCATTTT	CASRHPGQINQPQHF
TRBV12-2	.	TRBJ2-7	.	TGTGCAAGTCGCTCAGACACGGGACAGGCCTACGAGCAGTACTTC	CASRSDTGQAYEQYF
TRBV10-3	TRBD1	TRBJ2-2	.	TGTGCCATCAGGGACAGGGCGGTCCCCGGGGAGCTGTTTTTT	CAIRDRAVPGELFF
TRBV28	TRBD2	TRBJ2-7	.	TGTGCCAGCAGTTTGGGGGGGGTAGGGTCCTACGAGCAGTACTTC	CASSLGGVGSYEQYF
TRBV7-9	TRBD2	TRBJ2-1	.	TGTTCCAGCAGCTTAGTGACTAGCGGGGGGGATGAGCAGTTCTTC	CSSSLVTSGGDEQFF
TRBV7-3	TRBD2	TRBJ2-3	.	TGTGCCAGCAGCTCCCTGGAGTTTGCGGGAGTGAATAGGGATACGCAGTATTTT	CASSSLEFAGVNRDTQYF
TRBV30	TRBD2	TRBJ2-7	.	TGTGCCTGGACTAGCGGGAGGCTCCCCTACGAGCAGTACTTC	CAWTSGRLPYEQYF
TRBV7-2	TRBD1	TRBJ1-2	.	TGTGCCAGCCATAGGACAGGGTACCCTAACTATGGCTACACCTTC	CASHRTGYPNYGYTF
TRBV10-3	TRBD2	TRBJ2-3	.	TGTGCCATCAGTGAGTCGGGAGCGGGAGGGCCAGATACGCAGTATTTT	CAISESGAGGPDTQYF
TRBV4-1	TRBD1	TRBJ2-7	few	TGCGCCAGCAGCCAAAGACAGGGGTCCTACGAGCAGTACTTC	CASSQRQGSYEQYF
TRBV9	.	TRBJ2-1	.	TGTGCCAGCAGCGTAGATGCTAATGACAATGAGCAGTTCTTC	CASSVDANDNEQFF